These 25 T cell receptor beta chains came from one sample sequenced in a study of blood T cell repertoires in COVID-19. The protocol was immunoSEQ multiplex PCR, while the TCRdb copy is restricted to in-frame clones and leaves out a portion. The top ten hold about 7.7% of the sample, which has approximately 200,000 clones, around 82% seen once. The sample was PBMCs or T cells enriched from blood (not recorded which). These receptors came from a middle-aged woman with acute COVID-19.

This clone appeared once. The chain links TRBV3-1 (or the pseudogene TRBV3-2) to TRBJ2-2; 11 bases agree with TRBD1. Germline V gene lookup returns CDR1 LGHDT and CDR2 YNNKEL (reference sequence). This CDR3 is built from 16 residues. V lost 1 base and J lost 5; bases outside the gene matches: 3. Here the CDR3 DNA reads TGTGCCAGCAGCCAAGGGACAGGGGGCGGAACCGGGGAGCTGTTTTTT. It yields the protein CASSQGTGGGTGELFF.

The count of this clone is one. The chain combines TRBV6-6 with TRBJ2-3, with 8 bases fitting TRBD1. Germline trimming cut 5 bases from V and 6 bases from J; bases unmatched to any gene: 4. The CDR3 totals 13 residues. CDR1 and CDR2 from the germline V gene are MNHNY and SVGAGI (reference sequence). CDR3 loop: CASSPQGADTQYF. The CDR3 DNA is TGTGCCAGCAGTCCGCAGGGGGCGGATACGCAGTATTTT.

The V gene is TRBV5-1, the J gene TRBJ2-7, with 7 bases identical to TRBD1. Per germline, CDR1 SGHRS and CDR2 YFSETQ. V was clipped by 1 base and J by 2 bases; unmatched bases: 6. The CDR3 sequence is 15 residues long. The CDR3 loop is CASSLLWTGAYEQYF. The CDR3 nucleotides read TGCGCCAGCAGCTTGCTTTGGACAGGAGCCTACGAGCAGTACTTC.

This chain joins TRBV4-3 and TRBJ2-7; D gene uncertain. Germline CDR1 LGHNA, CDR2 YSLEER. Trimming removed 3 bases from V and 4 bases from J, with 4 bases in between. This CDR3 contains 11 residues. CDR3 region: CASSHIYEQYF. The DNA of the CDR3 is TGCGCCAGCAGCCACATTTACGAGCAGTACTTC.

This clone was counted between two and nine times. This chain joins TRBV30 and TRBJ2-5; a possible D gene is TRBD2 (6 bases). Trimming pared 5 bases from V and 2 bases from J, leaving 24 bases between. Germline V gene lookup returns CDR1 GTSNPN and CDR2 SVGIG (reference sequence). This CDR3 region has 17 residues. The CDR3 loop is CAWATTGGTTAQETQYF. In DNA form, the CDR3 reads TGTGCCTGGGCCACCACTGGGGGGACGACGGCGCAAGAGACCCAGTACTTC. Variable domain in full (rest from reference TRBV30 and TRBJ2-5): SQTIHQWPATLVQPVGSPLSLECTVEGTSNPNLYWYRQAAGRGLQLLFYSVGIGQISSEVPQNLSASRPQDRQFILSSKKLLLSDSGFYLCAWATTGGTTAQETQYFGPGTRLLVL.

The V gene is TRBV19, the J gene TRBJ1-2, with TRBD1 matching over 9 bases. V shed 6 bases and J 0 bases; nucleotides not matched to a gene: 8. Germline values: CDR1 LNHDA, CDR2 SQIVND (reference sequence). The CDR3 has 16 residues. The CDR3 DNA is TGTGCCAGTAGCGACGGACAGGGGAGGACTAACTATGGCTACACCTTC. As protein: CASSDGQGRTNYGYTF.

This clone has just a few counts. The rearrangement uses TRBV12-3 or TRBV12-4 and TRBJ2-7; D might be TRBD2 (5 bases). The ends were cut back, 2 bases at V and 6 bases at J, with 8 bases in the middle. The CDR3 totals 12 residues. CDR3 loop: CASSLRRREQYF. In DNA, the CDR3 is TGTGCCAGCAGTTTAAGGAGGCGCGAGCAGTACTTC.

This clone was picked up a small number of times. V and J are TRBV7-9 and TRBJ1-2; no reliable D call. There are 15 residues in the CDR3. CDR1 and CDR2 from the germline V gene are SEHNR and FQNEAQ (reference sequence). The V end was cut by 5 bases, the J end by 3 bases, with 16 bases between. CDR3 coding DNA: TGTGCCAGCAGCCCTGTCGGCCCGACTGACTATGGCTACACCTTC. It specifies CASSPVGPTDYGYTF.

V usage is TRBV9 and J usage is TRBJ2-1; 8 nucleotides agree with TRBD2. J lost 4 bases, V lost 0 bases, and 9 bases had no gene match. The CDR3 covers 17 residues. Germline V gene data show CDR1 as SGDLS and CDR2 as YYNGEE. CDR3: CASSVAGGTSLYNEQFF. CDR3 sequence (DNA): TGTGCCAGCAGCGTAGCTGGGGGGACTAGTCTATACAATGAGCAGTTCTTC.

This sequence joins TRBV9 and TRBJ2-1; 9 bases agree with TRBD2. The V gene end was trimmed by 0 bases and the J gene end by 3 bases; junction bases not matched to a gene: 4. The length of the CDR3 is 16 residues. Germline CDR1 and CDR2: SGDLS and YYNGEE. CDR3 DNA: TGTGCCAGCAGCGTAGCTAGCGGGAATATCTACAATGAGCAGTTCTTC. It codes for CASSVASGNIYNEQFF.

The chain carries TRBV2 and TRBJ2-5, with D unclear. Germline CDR1 reads SNHLY; CDR2 reads FYNNEI. V lost 6 bases, J lost 5 bases, and 7 bases lay in between. This CDR3 has 11 amino acids. The CDR3: CASSLEETQYF. CDR3 DNA sequence: TGTGCCAGCAGCCTCGAGGAGACCCAGTACTTC.

This sequence joins TRBV9 and TRBJ2-7; TRBD2 might be the D (5 bases). CDR3 size: 14 residues. The V gene lost 0 bases and the J gene lost 3 bases, with 10 bases spanning the gap. Germline loops: CDR1 SGDLS, CDR2 YYNGEE. The CDR3 spells CASSVAEGGYEQYF. The CDR3 nucleotides read TGTGCCAGCAGCGTAGCTGAGGGTGGCTACGAGCAGTACTTC.

J is TRBJ2-7 and V is TRBV5-1, with 7 bases matching TRBD2. Germline CDR1 reads SGHRS; CDR2 reads YFSETQ. J lost 0 bases, V lost 3 bases, and 6 bases had no gene match. The CDR3 spans 15 residues. This CDR3 reads CASSSTGGSSYEQYF. In DNA form, the CDR3 reads TGCGCCAGCAGCTCCACGGGGGGAAGCTCCTACGAGCAGTACTTC.

The V call is TRBV7-9, the J call TRBJ2-3; TRBD1 matches at 8 bases. CDR3 length equals 15 residues. The V gene end was trimmed by 6 bases and the J gene end by 1 base; junction bases not matched to a gene: 6. CDR1 is SEHNR, CDR2 FQNEAQ, per germline (reference sequence). DNA for the CDR3: TGTGCCAGCAGTCAAGACAGGGGCGGCACAGATACGCAGTATTTT. Encoded protein: CASSQDRGGTDTQYF.

This clone has a single count. V is TRBV15 and J is TRBJ2-5; TRBD2 matches 12 bases. The germline CDR1 and CDR2 sequences are LNHNV and YYDKDF (reference sequence). V lost 0 bases, J lost 1 base, and 3 bases stayed unmatched. This CDR3 contains 17 residues. In DNA, the CDR3 is TGTGCCACCAGCAGAGATCGACTAGCGGGGGCCCAAGAGACCCAGTACTTC. This gives the protein CATSRDRLAGAQETQYF.

This chain links TRBV5-1 with TRBJ2-3; TRBD2 agrees at 8 bases. The CDR3 contains 14 residues. Losses at the gene ends were 3 bases for V and 5 bases for J; bases not matched to a gene: 5. Germline assignment: CDR1 SGHRS and CDR2 YFSETQ. CDR3 nucleotide sequence: TGCGCCAGCAGCTCCGGACTAGCTGTAGATACGCAGTATTTT. Residues: CASSSGLAVDTQYF.

The rearrangement uses TRBV7-2 and TRBJ1-1, with no clear D. CDR3 length equals 15 residues. CDR1 and CDR2 from the germline V gene are SGHTA and FQGNSA. Trimming left V 5 bases short and J 5 bases short, with 18 bases between. CDR3 amino acids: CASSPWRRRGTEAFF. The CDR3 DNA sequence: TGTGCCAGCAGCCCATGGAGGCGTCGAGGGACTGAAGCTTTCTTT.

In its sample, this clone was seen a few times. V is TRBV30 and J is TRBJ1-2; TRBD1 is a possible D gene (6 bases). CDR3 length: 13 amino acids. Trimming shortened V by 0 bases and J by 8 bases, and 13 bases separated the two germline ends. Germline assignment: CDR1 GTSNPN and CDR2 SVGIG (reference sequence). For the CDR3, the DNA is TGTGCCTGGAGTGTAGGGGCAGGGGACGGCTACACCTTC. Translation: CAWSVGAGDGYTF.

The chain carries TRBV24-1 and TRBJ1-1; perhaps TRBD1 as D (5 bases). The CDR3 is 14 residues long. V was trimmed by 4 bases and J by 1 base, leaving 9 bases between them. Germline V gene data show CDR1 as KGHDR and CDR2 as SFDVKD. The chain's CDR3 is CATSEGHPNTEAFF. The CDR3 DNA follows: TGTGCCACCAGTGAAGGACACCCGAACACTGAAGCTTTCTTT.

The rearrangement uses TRBV7-3 and TRBJ2-1, with 13 positions matching TRBD2. The V and J ends lost 5 bases and 7 bases, in that order; junction bases with no gene match: 11. Germline V lookup: CDR1 SGHTA, CDR2 FQGTGA. The CDR3 is 17 residues long. The CDR3, as DNA: TGTGCCAGCAGCACCCGGACTAGCGGGGGCCATGGGAATGAGCAGTTCTTC. Encoded protein: CASSTRTSGGHGNEQFF.

V and J are TRBV28 and TRBJ2-1; D may be TRBD2 (6 bases). Trimming removed 6 bases at V and 4 bases at J, with 7 bases between. The germline gives CDR1 MDHEN, CDR2 SYDVKM. CDR3 length: 12 residues. The CDR3 nucleotides read TGTGCCAGCAGGGGGGGATACAATGAGCAGTTCTTC. Its protein is CASRGGYNEQFF.

The rearrangement uses TRBV6-5 and TRBJ2-3; unclear D gene. The germline gives CDR1 MNHEY, CDR2 SVGAGI. Trimming removed 7 bases from V and 1 base from J, with 12 bases in between. This CDR3 region has 14 residues. In DNA form, the CDR3 reads TGTGCCAGCAACCTTAACCGGGGCACAGATACGCAGTATTTT. It translates to CASNLNRGTDTQYF.

In this sample, this clone turned up once. This chain connects TRBV7-2 to TRBJ2-1; tentative D call: TRBD2 (5 bases). V was clipped by 10 bases and J by 0 bases, with 13 bases between them. Germline assignment: CDR1 SGHTA and CDR2 FQGNSA. The CDR3 loop spans 14 amino acids. CDR3 region: CATTSASSYNEQFF. The CDR3 coding sequence is TGTGCCACCACTAGTGCCAGCTCCTACAATGAGCAGTTCTTC.

This clone was seen a few times. This sequence joins TRBV5-1 and TRBJ2-5, with TRBD1 as a possible D gene (5 bases). Germline V gene sequence: CDR1 SGHRS, CDR2 YFSETQ. V lost 4 bases to trimming and J lost 3 bases, with 16 bases between them. The CDR3 is made up of 15 amino acids. CDR3 in DNA: TGCGCCAGCAGCCAGCGAAGGGGAAGGGAAGAGACCCAGTACTTC. Protein product: CASSQRRGREETQYF.

The chain combines TRBV28 with TRBJ1-4; D gene uncertain. This CDR3 has 14 amino acids. Trimming took off 7 bases at V and 8 bases at J, with 17 bases between the two ends. The V gene's germline CDR1 is MDHEN and CDR2 SYDVKM. The CDR3 sequence is CASTLTRMAEKLFF. The CDR3 bases are TGTGCCAGCACCTTGACAAGGATGGCGGAAAAACTGTTTTTT. Variable domain in full (rest from reference TRBV28 and TRBJ1-4): DVKVTQSSRYLVKRTGEKVFLECVQDMDHENMFWYRQDPGLGLRLIYFSYDVKMKEKGDIPEGYSVSREKKERFSLILESASTNQTSMYLCASTLTRMAEKLFFGSGTQLSVL.